This T cell receptor (beta chain) was obtained from a study of T cell responses to AZD1222 COVID-19 vaccine (dated by TCRdb to the early 2020s). Turning to the overall study: AZD1222 recipients whose second dose came at about 4 weeks and those whose second dose came at about 12 weeks were combined into one group, since spike-specific TCR depth and breadth did not differ between the two schedules. A total of about 230 trial participants underwent TCR sequencing, of whom some 210 received two doses of AZD1222 and some 26 received two doses of the MenACWY control vaccine. Trial participants were enrolled by age into subgroups of 18-55, 56-69 and 70-plus years, and around 140, 26 and 57 TCR-sequenced participants, respectively, were included in these subgroups.

The CDR3 regions of human TCRbeta chains were subjected to immunosequencing. In the source study's methods: TCRs in the repertoires were compared against a reference library of SARS-CoV-2-specific TCRs that had been generated with the MIRA antigen-specificity platform. Breadth meant the fraction of unique TCRs that were SARS-CoV-2-associated, whereas depth meant the fraction of total T cells that were SARS-CoV-2-associated. Using the MIRA data, every spike-specific TCR was mapped to the spike region that the TCR reacted to and assigned to either a CD4 or a CD8 class. Log10-transformed breadth and depth values were compared by one-way ANOVA with Sidak's multiple comparisons tests. As stored in TCRdb, this immuneACCESS dataset retains in-frame rearrangements with V and J assigned. A fraction of the clones does not appear; measured against another copy, unresolved V genes explain less than half of the discrepancy, and the remainder lacks a known reason. That table supplies the V and J calls and clone size; D and trimming were determined from the DNA. Present in this sample are roughly 130,000 clones, about 91% of which were seen just once. 2.8% of the sample rests with the top ten.

About this clone itself: Its antigen has not been determined. No much larger clone exists at a distance of one base, and base qualities are not known.

Spanning cysteine to phenylalanine, the CDR3 consists of 15 amino acids. The DNA shown is the 45-base CDR3, in frame from base 1. Taken from the germline V gene, the CDR1 and CDR2 loops are SGHVS and FQNEAQ. V and J are truncated by 4 bases and 3 bases respectively, leaving an intervening sequence of 13 bases. The investigation overall reported the following: Conclusions about previously exposed vaccinees were limited because only six or seven AZD1222 recipients were SARS-CoV-2 seropositive at baseline. After two AZD1222 doses, spike-specific TCR breadth and depth were significantly higher than at day 0 and than in MenACWY recipients. No day 14 peak-response samples were available, so repertoires were characterized only after the peak T cell response. The vaccine-associated CD4 TCRs covered the entire spike protein, and the dominant responses fell in regions 160-218 and 743-854. In the small 56-69-year group, the increase in depth fell short of significance, most likely because of low power. Reportedly, close to half of the unique spike-specific TCRs recognized epitopes lying outside the regions that are mutated in the B.1.351 and B.1.1.7 variants. Participants were mostly white British and included more females than males, and it was suggested by the authors that clonal diversity may have been underestimated.

This specimen's time point label, interpreted: baseline before first vaccination. Samples from vaccinated people were obtained from the UK trials COV001 and COV002, which included a single-blind randomized controlled phase 2/3 trial of AZD1222 (ChAdOx1 nCoV-19) in healthy adults. For TCRbeta chain sequencing, PBMC samples from trial participants were taken at day 0 and at day 28 after the second dose. The sequencing used peripheral blood, collected on day 0 of AZD1222 vaccination. Here the chain combines TRBV7-8 and TRBJ1-5; matching of 5 bases hints at TRBD1 as the D gene. The source of this sequence is an adult in good health. The CDR3 protein: CASSSGVGDNQPQHF. The base sequence is TGTGCCAGCAGCTCGGGGGTAGGGGACAATCAGCCCCAGCATTTT.